This TCR beta chain was identified during a study of OX40 agonist ivuxolimab in advanced cancers. Background on the study: Mean age approximately 55 years, range roughly 20 to 85; roughly 80% male. Findings of the study overall: Some patients who did not respond also had low normalized T-cell clonal expansion.

Losses at the gene ends were 4 bases for V and 5 bases for J; bases not matched to a gene: 9. CDR3 size: 15 residues. Germline V gene data show CDR1 as SGHTA and CDR2 as FQGNSA. A note on this clone: The target antigen is unknown.

The repertoire was sequenced with immunoSEQ multiplex PCR; TCRdb's copy has only in-frame clones and lacks some. The sample lists 65,000 to 90,000 clones, more than 85% occurring once. The receptor comes from an adult with an advanced solid tumor such as melanoma, head and neck, liver or kidney cancer. The V and J genes are TRBV7-2 and TRBJ2-5, with TRBD2 identical over 8 bases. The material sequenced was CD4+ or CD8+ T cells sorted from blood, taken in a trial of the OX40 agonist ivuxolimab. As DNA, the CDR3 is TGTGCCAGCAGCTCGAACGGAGCGGGAGTTGAGACCCAGTACTTC. This translates into CASSSNGAGVETQYF.